This T cell receptor beta chain was observed in a study of blood T cell repertoires in COVID-19. As handled by the study authors: Amplification of reference gene primers was used by the study to estimate nucleated cell counts. Clones were sequenced by immunoSEQ multiplex PCR, and TCRdb holds only the in-frame ones, with some missing. The DNA gave D and trimming, while V, J and clone size come from that table. Seen here are about 100,000 clones, approximately 84% observed once, and the top ten hold approximately 7.3%. CDR1 ENHRY and CDR2 SYGVKD come from the germline V gene. Trimming took 8 bases from V and 0 from J, leaving 8 bases between them. This CDR3 is built from 12 residues.

The TCR originated in a man aged 30 to 45 in a cohort sampled during active COVID-19. The sequencing input was peripheral blood. The genes are TRBV10-3 and TRBJ2-7; D not certain. The CDR3 DNA follows: TGTGCCATCGGTCCAGGCTCCTACGAGCAGTACTTC. Translating gives CAIGPGSYEQYF.